This T cell receptor beta chain was recorded in a study of blood T cell repertoires in COVID-19. Looking at the study overall: Sources were T cells, B-cell-depleted T cells, or PBMCs; the material itself was cDNA or gDNA.

As handled by the study authors: From reference gene primer amplification, estimates of nucleated cell counts were derived. Profiling relied on immunoSEQ multiplex PCR, and the TCRdb table lists in-frame clones only, not all of them. V, J and clone size are those of that table, while D and trimming were read from the DNA. The data show over 250,000 clones, with approximately 86% seen just once and around 0.8% held by the top ten. Germline values: CDR1 SGDLS, CDR2 YYNGEE. V shed 3 bases, J shed 8 bases, and the junction held 5 bases outside the gene matches. This CDR3 contains 14 residues. Sequencing input: peripheral blood. The receptor comes from a woman aged 30 to 39 with acute or convalescent COVID-19. J is TRBJ2-1 and V is TRBV9, with 10 bases fitting TRBD1. CDR3 residues: CASSDGQGVDEQFF. CDR3 coding DNA: TGTGCCAGCAGCGACGGACAGGGGGTGGATGAGCAGTTCTTC. The full variable domain, completed using reference TRBV9 and TRBJ2-1, is DSGVTQTPKHLITATGQRVTLRCSPRSGDLSVYWYQQSLDQGLQFLIQYYNGEERAKGNILERFSAQQFPDLHSELNLSSLELGDSALYFCASSDGQGVDEQFFGPGTRLTVL.